One sample yielded the 29 T cell receptor beta chains listed below, sequenced in a study of CD8+ T cells in alopecia areata listed by TCRdb under 2018. Library prep was done by the immunoSEQ multiplex PCR assay. For TCR sequencing, RNA was extracted from every sample and reverse transcribed into cDNA to serve as template. Imported from immuneACCESS, the table was reduced by TCRdb to in-frame sequences with V and J called. These copies leave out some clones; in studies compared against another copy, an unresolved V gene accounts for under half, and the cause of the remainder is not known. The sample profile shows roughly 100,000 clones; approximately 90% of them were found once. Roughly 11% of the sample lies in the top ten. The sample's treatment or condition label, in plain terms: oral pan-JAK inhibitor, 5-10 mg twice daily. The source was CD8+ T cells sorted from blood, collected between weeks 30 and 35, from a patient treated with tofacitinib. Every receptor here comes from a human donor with alopecia areata.

The CDR3 region has the DNA TGTGCCAGCTCACCTATAGAAGGCTCTGGGGCCAACGTCCTGACTTTC. Amino acids: CASSPIEGSGANVLTF. This chain uses TRBV18 with TRBJ2-6; no clear D. With 3 bases removed from V and 0 bases from J, the gap between germline ends came to 9 bases. The CDR3 extends over 16 amino acids. CDR1 and CDR2 (germline): KGHSH, LQKENI.

Concerning this clone: Other DNA sequences in this specimen translate into the identical CDR3. The genes are TRBV6-6 and TRBJ2-3; 8 bases align to TRBD2. Per germline, CDR1 MNHNY and CDR2 SVGAGI (reference sequence). The CDR3 runs to 15 residues. The junction had 6 bases not matched to a gene; V was cut back by 6 bases and J by 1 base. This chain's CDR3 is CASRSGLAGTDTQYF. CDR3 sequence (DNA): TGTGCCAGCAGATCCGGACTAGCTGGCACAGATACGCAGTATTTT.

The rearrangement links TRBV11-1 to TRBJ2-7, with 7 positions matching TRBD1. Trimming cost V 1 base and J 6 bases; bases outside gene matches: 12. This CDR3 has 16 amino acids. Germline CDR1 SGHAT, CDR2 FQDESV (reference sequence). DNA of the CDR3: TGTGCCAGCAGCTTAGGAGCCGGGACAGCGTACACCGAGCAGTACTTC. Encoded protein: CASSLGAGTAYTEQYF.

This sequence joins TRBV2 and TRBJ2-1, with unresolved D. Germline V gene lookup returns CDR1 SNHLY and CDR2 FYNNEI. Trimming stripped 6 bases from V and 0 bases from J, with 6 bases between. This CDR3 has 13 amino acids. The CDR3 protein is CASSDTSYNEQFF. In nucleotides, the CDR3 is TGTGCCAGCAGCGACACCTCCTACAATGAGCAGTTCTTC.

The chain carries TRBV7-8 and TRBJ2-1; possibly TRBD2 for D (7 bases). V lost 7 bases and J lost 9, with 16 bases in between. The CDR3 is made up of 13 amino acids. The V gene's germline CDR1 is SGHVS and CDR2 FQNEAQ. The CDR3 coding sequence is TGTGCCAGCACCTCGGGGGGCGGGGGTGAGCAGTTCTTC. Translation: CASTSGGGGEQFF.

V gene TRBV19 combines with J gene TRBJ1-5; TRBD1 matches 9 bases. J gave up 2 bases and V 5 bases, and 10 bases lay outside the gene matches. The CDR3 totals 17 residues. Germline V gene data show CDR1 as LNHDA and CDR2 as SQIVND (reference sequence). The CDR3 here is CASSPLGTGMGNQPQHF. The CDR3 bases are TGTGCCAGTAGTCCCTTAGGGACAGGGATGGGCAATCAGCCCCAGCATTTT.

The chain employs TRBV7-9 and TRBJ2-7; no clear D. Germline CDR1 is SEHNR and CDR2 is FQNEAQ (reference sequence). Trimming removed 4 bases from V and 4 bases from J, with 11 bases in between. The CDR3 is made up of 13 amino acids. Here the CDR3 reads CASSYSGLYEQYF. CDR3 nucleotides: TGTGCCAGCAGCTATTCGGGCCTATACGAGCAGTACTTC. Filled out from reference TRBV7-9 and TRBJ2-7, the complete variable domain reads DTGVSQNPRHKITKRGQNVTFRCDPISEHNRLYWYRQTLGQGPEFLTYFQNEAQLEKSRLLSDRFSAERPKGSFSTLEIQRTEQGDSAMYLCASSYSGLYEQYFGPGTRLTVT.

The CDR3: CASSPPVGSYNEQFF. The CDR3 region has the DNA TGTGCCAGCTCACCACCGGTAGGGTCCTACAATGAGCAGTTCTTC. This chain connects TRBV18 to TRBJ2-1; D not certain. The CDR3 loop spans 15 amino acids. The V gene's germline CDR1 is KGHSH and CDR2 LQKENI. V was shortened by 0 bases and J by 1 base, with 7 bases between the two germline ends.

The chain employs TRBV5-1 and TRBJ2-7, with 7 bases that match TRBD2. This CDR3 contains 16 residues. Trimming took 0 bases from V and 0 from J; bases not matched to a gene: 6. The germline V gene has CDR1 SGHRS and CDR2 YFSETQ. The CDR3 sequence: CASSLAGGSPSYEQYF. The CDR3, as DNA: TGCGCCAGCAGCTTGGCGGGGGGTTCCCCCTCCTACGAGCAGTACTTC.

This chain joins TRBV5-1 and TRBJ2-1; TRBD1 agrees at 12 bases. Per the germline V gene, CDR1 is SGHRS and CDR2 is YFSETQ. The junction had 6 bases not matched to a gene; V was cut back by 1 base and J by 10 bases. The CDR3 has 15 amino acids. The CDR3 protein is CASSLTGQGAGEQFF. The CDR3 region has the DNA TGCGCCAGCAGCTTGACGGGACAGGGGGCCGGGGAGCAGTTCTTC.

The chain couples TRBV6-1 to TRBJ2-5; D perhaps matches TRBD1 (6 bases). Per the germline V gene, CDR1 is MNHNS and CDR2 is SASEGT. Trimming pared 1 base from V and 13 bases from J, leaving 13 bases between. The CDR3 totals 12 residues. The CDR3 sequence is CASSEGTDSPYF. For the CDR3, the DNA is TGTGCCAGCAGTGAAGGGACAGATTCTCCGTACTTC.

The chain employs TRBV10-3 and TRBJ1-5; 9 bases match TRBD1. Germline-derived CDR1 and CDR2 are ENHRY and SYGVKD. This CDR3 has 15 amino acids. V dropped 2 bases and J dropped 8; count of bases not matched to a gene: 7. In DNA form, the CDR3 reads TGTGCCATCAGTGAGGGACAGGGGACCTTGGAGCCCCAGCATTTT. Residues: CAISEGQGTLEPQHF.

The chain carries TRBV5-1 and TRBJ2-7, with D possibly TRBD2 on 6 matching bases. Between the trimmed V and J ends, which lost 2 bases and 7 bases, there was a span of 13 bases. CDR1 is SGHRS, CDR2 YFSETQ, per germline. The CDR3 totals 13 residues. Written as DNA, the CDR3 is TGCGCCAGCAGCTTAGGAGGGGCGAGGGAGCAGTACTTC. Encoded protein: CASSLGGAREQYF.

This clone was recorded once. The rearrangement links TRBV5-1 to TRBJ1-1; D is unresolved. V dropped 0 bases and J dropped 6 bases, with 21 bases sitting between them. Germline values: CDR1 SGHRS, CDR2 YFSETQ. This CDR3 comprises 17 residues. The CDR3 reads CASSLAPGGPPSAEAFF. DNA for the CDR3: TGCGCCAGCAGCTTGGCCCCCGGTGGTCCCCCGTCGGCTGAAGCTTTCTTT.

V is TRBV7-2 and J is TRBJ1-3; D is ambiguous. CDR1 is SGHTA, CDR2 FQGNSA, per germline. The CDR3 length is 16 residues. V gave up 2 bases and J gave up 4 bases, with 15 bases separating them. The CDR3 here is CASSLPRVSAGNTIYF. As DNA, the CDR3 is TGTGCCAGCAGCTTACCTCGGGTTTCTGCGGGAAACACCATATATTTT.

The chain is built from TRBV29-1 and TRBJ2-3; 7 bases agree with TRBD2. The V and J ends lost 3 bases and 4 bases, in that order; junction bases with no gene match: 7. This CDR3 is built from 14 residues. The germline gives CDR1 SQVTM, CDR2 ANQGSEA. The CDR3 here is CSVEGGRQSDTQYF. CDR3 sequence (DNA): TGCAGCGTTGAGGGCGGGAGACAGTCAGATACGCAGTATTTT.

Worth noting for this clone: The identical CDR3 is also encoded by other nucleotide sequences in the sample. The DNA for the CDR3 is TGTGCCAGCAGTCAAGGGGGGGAGCTGTTTTTT. Amino acid sequence: CASSQGGELFF. The gene calls are TRBV27 and TRBJ2-2; no firm D call. V was trimmed by 5 bases and J by 8 bases, leaving 6 bases between them. CDR3 length equals 11 residues. Germline CDR1 and CDR2: MNHEY and SMNVEV (reference sequence).

This sequence joins TRBV11-2 and TRBJ2-5; 10 bases agree with TRBD1. V shed 4 bases, J shed 5 bases, and the junction held 7 bases outside the gene matches. The CDR3 length is 15 residues. Germline CDR1 reads SGHAT; CDR2 reads FQNNGV. CDR3 sequence: CASSYGTGVRETQYF. For the CDR3, the DNA is TGTGCCAGCAGCTACGGGACAGGGGTGCGGGAGACCCAGTACTTC.

This rearrangement joins TRBV6-5 to TRBJ2-2; 12 positions match TRBD2. Germline V gene data show CDR1 as MNHEY and CDR2 as SVGAGI. V dropped 4 bases and J dropped 1; count of bases not matched to a gene: 1. This CDR3 has 16 amino acids. CDR3 sequence: CASSSGLAGNTGELFF. CDR3 coding DNA: TGTGCCAGCAGTTCGGGACTAGCGGGGAACACCGGGGAGCTGTTTTTT.

The V call is TRBV7-9, the J call TRBJ2-7; D perhaps matches TRBD2 (5 bases). The germline CDR1 and CDR2 sequences are SEHNR and FQNEAQ (reference sequence). V lost 0 bases to trimming and J lost 2 bases, with 8 bases between them. The CDR3 contains 14 residues. The CDR3 is CASSLASGAYEQYF. CDR3 DNA sequence: TGTGCCAGCAGCTTAGCGAGCGGAGCCTACGAGCAGTACTTC.

This sequence joins TRBV29-1 and TRBJ2-7; 15 bases are a match to TRBD2. V dropped 1 base and J dropped 5; count of bases not matched to a gene: 9. This CDR3 has 17 amino acids. Germline V lookup: CDR1 SQVTM, CDR2 ANQGSEA. CDR3 sequence reads: CSVEGAGTSGGLHEQYF. CDR3 sequence (DNA): TGCAGCGTTGAAGGTGCGGGGACTAGCGGGGGGCTTCACGAGCAGTACTTC.

The gene calls are TRBV7-9 and TRBJ2-1; D not certain. V dropped 4 bases and J dropped 2 bases, with 12 bases sitting between them. Germline V gene lookup returns CDR1 SEHNR and CDR2 FQNEAQ (reference sequence). The CDR3 covers 15 residues. CDR3 in DNA: TGTGCCAGCAGCTCGGAGATGTGGGCCTACAATGAGCAGTTCTTC. Translating gives CASSSEMWAYNEQFF.

Remarks on this clone: The DNA is omitted, as the CDR3 cannot be located on it reliably, and the CDR3 follows TCRdb's listing. This chain uses TRBV9 with TRBJ2-7. The CDR3 sequence runs 14 residues, both termini included. Germline CDR1 reads SGDLS; CDR2 reads YYNGEE. CDR3 sequence reads: CASSVSEFFGEQYF.

This chain links TRBV11-2 with TRBJ2-7; D call uncertain. V dropped 0 bases and J dropped 1 base, with 4 bases sitting between them. The length of the CDR3 is 13 residues. Germline CDR1 is SGHAT and CDR2 is FQNNGV. This CDR3 is CASSLDLSYEQYF. CDR3 nucleotide sequence: TGTGCCAGCAGCTTAGATCTATCCTACGAGCAGTACTTC.

This chain connects TRBV10-3 to TRBJ2-3; D is possibly TRBD1 or TRBD2 (6 bases each). The V gene lost 3 bases and the J gene lost 6 bases, with 13 bases spanning the gap. This CDR3 is 14 amino acids long. Per the germline V gene, CDR1 is ENHRY and CDR2 is SYGVKD. The CDR3 DNA reads as TGTGCCATCAGTGATGGTGGGGGGCGCGATACGCAGTATTTT. Protein sequence: CAISDGGGRDTQYF.

The chain recombines TRBV9 with TRBJ2-3; a possible D gene is TRBD1 (6 bases). The CDR3 has 14 amino acids. Germline V gene lookup returns CDR1 SGDLS and CDR2 YYNGEE. V was shortened by 3 bases and J by 2 bases, with 10 bases between the two germline ends. CDR3: CASSGRQVTDTQYF. CDR3 nucleotide sequence: TGTGCCAGCAGCGGAAGACAGGTCACAGATACGCAGTATTTT. Filled out from reference TRBV9 and TRBJ2-3, the complete variable domain reads DSGVTQTPKHLITATGQRVTLRCSPRSGDLSVYWYQQSLDQGLQFLIQYYNGEERAKGNILERFSAQQFPDLHSELNLSSLELGDSALYFCASSGRQVTDTQYFGPGTRLTVL.

Comment on this clone: The same CDR3 can be traced to other DNA sequences in this sample. The rearrangement uses TRBV4-2 and TRBJ2-7; 8 positions agree with TRBD2. Germline loops: CDR1 LGHNA, CDR2 YNFKEQ. This CDR3 region has 14 residues. J lost 2 bases, V lost 4 bases, and 4 bases had no gene match. The CDR3 region is CASSPRGGAYEQYF. In DNA, the CDR3 is TGTGCCAGCAGCCCCCGGGGGGGCGCCTACGAGCAGTACTTC.

The chain is built from TRBV9 and TRBJ2-5; 7 bases fit TRBD2. J gave up 0 bases and V 3 bases, and 2 bases lay outside the gene matches. This CDR3 has 14 residues. Per germline, CDR1 SGDLS and CDR2 YYNGEE. The CDR3 loop reads CASSETSYQETQYF. In DNA, the CDR3 is TGTGCCAGCAGCGAGACTAGCTACCAAGAGACCCAGTACTTC.

The chain is built from TRBV9 and TRBJ2-1, with TRBD2 matching 9 bases. Trimming took 0 bases from V and 0 from J; bases not matched to a gene: 4. This CDR3 contains 17 residues. Germline loops: CDR1 SGDLS, CDR2 YYNGEE. The CDR3 sequence: CASSVAGLASSYNEQFF. CDR3 bases: TGTGCCAGCAGCGTAGCGGGACTAGCAAGCTCCTACAATGAGCAGTTCTTC.